This TCR beta chain was captured by sequencing in a study of technical replicates of blood from a handful of donors. Only in-frame clones appear in the TCRdb table, and some are missing; sequencing was by immunoSEQ multiplex PCR. The profile shows around 80,000 clones, about 98% of them singletons. The CDR3 contains 15 residues. V shed 6 bases and J 3 bases; nucleotides not matched to a gene: 8. Germline V lookup: CDR1 MNHEY, CDR2 SVGAGI. The sequenced material came from T cells isolated from PBMCs. The sequence was obtained from a human donor in good health. V gene TRBV6-5 combines with J gene TRBJ2-7; 10 positions match TRBD2. CDR3 region: CASRNTGLASYEQYF. DNA of the CDR3: TGTGCCAGCAGGAATACGGGACTAGCGAGCTACGAGCAGTACTTC.